The TCR beta chain under discussion was sequenced for a study of blood T cell repertoires in COVID-19. Study at large: Both acute and convalescent COVID-19 samples were obtained from the United States, Italy and Spain. The analysed material was cDNA or gDNA that came from T cells, B-cell-depleted T cells, or PBMCs.

Assay used: immunoSEQ multiplex PCR; TCRdb lists only in-frame clones, some missing. In the table there are roughly 220,000 clones, around 83% of which are singletons. This TCR was recovered from a woman at least 80 years old with COVID-19, enrolled during active disease. The sequenced sample was peripheral blood.

CDR3 nucleotide sequence: TGTGCCAGAACCCTGGGGAGGCAGCAGGGCGGGGAGCTGTTTTTT. Translating it yields CARTLGRQQGGELFF. This chain uses TRBV7-5 with TRBJ2-2; the DNA was not used to check the table's D call, TRBD2. TRBV7-5 has pseudogene status. This CDR3 contains 15 residues.